This TCR beta chain came from a study of blood T cell repertoires in COVID-19 (TCRdb year 2020). Some background on the complete study: Collaborator samples came from the United States, Italy and Spain and covered acute and convalescent phases of COVID-19. Subjects who had been exposed to COVID-19, were actively infected with it, or had recovered from it provided the deeply sampled blood TCRbeta repertoires that made up the dataset. The material from the prospective study consisted of cDNA or gDNA derived from T cells, B-cell-depleted T cells, or PBMCs. Nearly every sample came with metadata listing a de-identified subject ID, COVID-19 status, age in years and sex. Where available, HLA class I and class II types were taken from metadata supplied by the sample provider and were not determined by assay-based typing. The samples were drawn from the first 160 participants of the ongoing ImmuneRACE study and from 1,254 subjects provided by 6 global collaborators. The repertoires were made available in a free public database intended to serve as a resource for research on the immune response to SARS-CoV-2.

Cut back by 0 bases and 6 bases, the V and J ends lie 16 bases apart. The CDR3 covers 16 residues, taking in both the cysteine and the phenylalanine. The DNA shown is the 48-base CDR3, in frame from base 1. According to the germline V gene, CDR1 reads SGDLS and CDR2 reads YYNGEE. TCRbeta CDR3 regions were amplified from genomic DNA by means of the immunoSEQ Assay, a bias-controlled multiplex PCR. Per the authors' processing: Within the assay, amplification of reference gene primers was used to estimate how many nucleated cells each sample contained. Sequence reads were collapsed and filtered to measure the absolute abundance of every unique TCRbeta CDR3 rearrangement. Productive Simpson clonality was computed per sample as the square root of Simpson's diversity index over productive rearrangements. The table comes from immuneACCESS by way of TCRdb, which keeps in-frame sequences with V and J called. Part of the clones is missing from these tables; in studies checked, under half for an unresolved V gene and the rest for unknown reasons. The DNA gave D and trimming, while V, J and clone size come from that table. This sample holds around 260,000 clones; approximately 83% were observed only once. The ten largest make up more than 4% of the sample.

Results the study describes overall, beyond this receptor: Clinical and demographic metadata were provided uncurated, with the amount varying by source and participant.

About this clone itself: The antigen it binds to is not known. No much larger clone exists at a distance of one base, and base qualities are not known.

Participants in the prospective study were aged about 18 to 95 years, lived in about two dozen United States geographic areas, and enrolled through a virtual design. In the prospective study, cohorts were assigned on the basis of participant-reported clinical history obtained from a screening survey and a study questionnaire. ImmuneRACE Cohort 3 recovered participants were defined by two consecutive negative NP/OP PCR tests, healthcare professional clearance, or symptom resolution. Each participant in the prospective study had whole blood, serum and a nasopharyngeal or oropharyngeal swab collected by mobile phlebotomists. Prospective study participants could optionally give additional blood draws and questionnaires over a roughly 2-month period. Prospective study blood samples were shipped either frozen or at room temperature before DNA extraction.

The V and J genes are TRBV9 and TRBJ2-1, with no D gene named confidently. The sequencing input was PBMCs or T cells enriched from blood (not recorded which). This sequence originates from a woman in her 30s who had recovered from COVID-19. Read as DNA, the sequence is TGTGCCAGCAGCGTAGGGTCAGTCCGTGTAGCCAATGAGCAGTTCTTC. It translates to CASSVGSVRVANEQFF. Supplemented by the reference TRBV9 and TRBJ2-1 proteins around the CDR3, the complete variable domain is DSGVTQTPKHLITATGQRVTLRCSPRSGDLSVYWYQQSLDQGLQFLIQYYNGEERAKGNILERFSAQQFPDLHSELNLSSLELGDSALYFCASSVGSVRVANEQFFGPGTRLTVL.